One TCR beta chain is described in this entry. Its antigen is not identified. This entry is derived from a study of CD8+ T cells in alopecia areata. Study-wide background: A regimen of oral tofacitinib, 5 to 10 mg twice daily, was given to treated patients. Study-wide results and limits: With one nonresponder, baseline CD8+ expansion's link to response remains uncertain.

Documented treatment: oral pan-JAK inhibitor, 5-10 mg twice daily. Alopecia areata patients gave lesional scalp punch biopsies and peripheral blood samples. Germline CDR1 is MNHEY and CDR2 is SMNVEV (reference sequence). This CDR3 has 16 amino acids. The V and J ends lost 3 bases and 2 bases respectively, with 15 bases between them. Sequencing relied on a cDNA template that was reverse transcribed from extracted RNA. Profiling relied on immunoSEQ multiplex PCR, and the TCRdb table lists in-frame clones only, not all of them. The table records about 140,000 clones, more than 85% of them present only once.

The sample in question was CD8+ T cells sorted from blood, obtained at week 4, from a patient treated with tofacitinib. The chain couples TRBV27 to TRBJ2-3, with D perhaps assigned TRBD1 or TRBD2 (6 bases each). The receptor comes from a human donor with alopecia areata. CDR3 bases: TGTGCCAGCAGTTTGTTGAAAGGGGGGTACACAGATACGCAGTATTTT. It specifies CASSLLKGGYTDTQYF.